This entry lists 21 T cell receptor beta chains sequenced from one sample in a study of spatial heterogeneity in lung cancer. Whole-study findings and limits: One measure, the expanded intratumoral alpha and beta TCR count, tracked tumor mutation counts.

As for time point: sample taken at primary tumor resection. TCRdb called the 5' RACE reads again in MiXCR, with one record for every CDR3 protein. This table has 10,000 or so distinct CDR3 sequences, 9% to 15% appearing once. No antigen has been identified for these receptors. The sample here was lung tumor tissue, taken at surgery. The receptors stem from a male donor with early-stage non-small cell lung cancer.

Relative to its sample, this clonotype is medium-sized (0.01 to 0.1%). A library made for alpha chains picked up this beta chain off target, so its size means little. This chain uses TRBV12-3 or TRBV12-4 with TRBJ1-1; unclear D gene. The CDR3 loop spans 13 amino acids. V lost 2 bases and J 3 bases, leaving 7 bases between the germline ends. The CDR3 coding sequence is TGTGCCAGCAGTTTACACCCAGACACTGAAGCTTTCTTT. Encoded protein: CASSLHPDTEAFF.

This clonotype was observed many times. In a library made to pick up alpha chains, this beta chain is a stray read with a size that means little. This chain connects TRBV27 to TRBJ2-7; TRBD2 is a possible D gene (6 bases). The CDR3 is 13 amino acids. Germline-derived CDR1 and CDR2 are MNHEY and SMNVEV (reference sequence). Trimming removed 3 bases from V and 4 bases from J, with 10 bases in between. The CDR3 region has the DNA TGTGCCAGCAGTTTGGCGGGATTATACGAGCAGTACTTC. Its protein product is CASSLAGLYEQYF.

As to this clonotype: This beta chain is a stray read from a library made for alpha chains; its abundance is not meaningful. The genes are TRBV7-2 and TRBJ2-1, with TRBD2 matching over 13 bases. The trim removed 2 bases at V and 3 bases at J, leaving 4 bases unmatched. This CDR3 contains 17 residues. Germline values: CDR1 SGHTA, CDR2 FQGNSA. The CDR3 nucleotides read TGTGCCAGCAGCTTATTGGGGACTAGCGGGGACTACAATGAGCAGTTCTTC. It encodes CASSLLGTSGDYNEQFF.

Worth noting for this clonotype: This beta chain is a stray read from a library made for alpha chains; its abundance is not meaningful. The rearrangement links TRBV18 to TRBJ2-7; D not certain. V dropped 6 bases and J dropped 0 bases, with 12 bases sitting between them. CDR1 and CDR2 from the germline V gene are KGHSH and LQKENI. The CDR3 spans 14 residues. CDR3 in amino acids: CASSSASYSYEQYF. The CDR3 nucleotides read TGTGCCAGCTCCTCGGCCTCCTACTCCTACGAGCAGTACTTC.

By share, this clonotype ranks as medium-sized. The size of this beta chain means little, since it is a stray read in a library made for alpha chains. The rearrangement links TRBV20-1 to TRBJ1-1; D is unclear. Germline CDR1 reads DFQATT; CDR2 reads SNEGSKA (reference sequence). The CDR3 spans 13 residues. With 1 base removed from V and 4 bases from J, the gap between germline ends came to 10 bases. CDR3 DNA: TGCAGTGCTAGAGTTCCCGGAGCCACTGAAGCTTTCTTT. This encodes CSARVPGATEAFF.

This clonotype was counted at least ten times. The library was built for alpha chains, so this beta chain is an off-target read and its size means little. V is TRBV3-1 and J is TRBJ2-7; D is unresolved. The CDR3 is 15 residues long. Germline-derived CDR1 and CDR2 are LGHDT and YNNKEL (reference sequence). Between the trimmed V and J ends, which lost 4 bases and 0 bases, there was a span of 13 bases. The CDR3 DNA reads as TGTGCCAGCAGCCCCGGCACACCGGGCTCCTACGAGCAGTACTTC. Protein product: CASSPGTPGSYEQYF.

This clonotype came up many times. Its ends do not fully match the called genes, so a read error is possible. This beta chain is a stray sequence in a library constructed for alpha chains; its clone size is not meaningful. J is TRBJ2-7 and V is TRBV12-3 or TRBV12-4; D tentatively reads TRBD1 or TRBD2 (5 bases each). The CDR3 contains 13 residues. The CDR3 sequence is CASSLEPGPLQYF. CDR3 sequence (DNA): TGCGCCAGCAGTTTGGAGCCGGGACCCCTCCAGTACTTC.

This clonotype was recorded many times. The size of this beta chain means little, since it is a stray read in a library made for alpha chains. V usage is TRBV7-3 and J usage is TRBJ2-5, with D possibly being TRBD1 or TRBD2 (5 bases each). V lost 4 bases and J 10 bases, leaving 10 bases between the germline ends. This CDR3 is 11 amino acids long. CDR1 and CDR2 from the germline V gene are SGHTA and FQGTGA. The CDR3 nucleotides read TGTGCCAGCAGCTCTGGGGGTGTCCAGTACTTC. Protein sequence: CASSSGGVQYF.

On this clonotype itself: This beta chain slipped into a library made for alpha chains as a stray read, so its size is not meaningful. This sequence joins TRBV6-2 or TRBV6-3 and TRBJ1-5; the D is unclear. V dropped 4 bases and J dropped 5 bases, with 15 bases sitting between them. Germline V CDR1 and CDR2: MNHEY, SVGEGT. CDR3 size: 15 residues. The CDR3 bases are TGTGCCAGCAGTTTCGACCGCGGGATAGATCAGCCCCAGCATTTT. It encodes CASSFDRGIDQPQHF.

This clonotype was detected many times. For a library built for alpha chains, this beta chain is a stray read; little rests on its size. The genes are TRBV3-1 and TRBJ2-3; TRBD2 aligns across 11 bases. The J segment lost 3 bases and the V segment lost 0 bases, leaving 14 bases of the junction unmatched. The CDR3 consists of 20 residues. Germline lookup yields CDR1 LGHDT and CDR2 YNNKEL (reference sequence). CDR3 nucleotide sequence: TGTGCCAGCAGCCAAGAGATTGGGAAACTAGCGGGAGTGTATACAGATACGCAGTATTTT. As protein: CASSQEIGKLAGVYTDTQYF.

This clonotype occurred many times. This beta chain is an unintended read in a library built for alpha chains; its size means little. The rearrangement uses TRBV4-1 and TRBJ2-3; weak D call: TRBD1 (6 bases). Germline-derived CDR1 and CDR2 are MGHRA and YSYEKL. CDR3 size: 13 residues. V lost 4 bases and J 9 bases, leaving 14 bases between the germline ends. CDR3 nucleotide sequence: TGCGCCAGCAGCCTAAGCTCAGGGGAAACGCAGTATTTT. It is translated as CASSLSSGETQYF.

This clonotype was observed many times. Because this beta chain is a stray read in a library intended to capture alpha chains, its abundance should not be given much weight. In DNA form, the CDR3 reads TGTGCCAGCAGCCTAACCCGTGGGGGGGCCTACGAGCAGTACTTC. Translated: CASSLTRGGAYEQYF. The chain has TRBV6-1 and TRBJ2-7, with TRBD2 matching 7 bases. Trimming at V came to 6 bases and at J to 2 bases, leaving 10 bases not matched to a gene. The CDR3 is 15 residues long. Germline lookup yields CDR1 MNHNS and CDR2 SASEGT.

Note on this clonotype: A library prepared for alpha chains yielded this beta chain as an off-target read; its size is of little meaning. The chain links TRBV7-9 to TRBJ2-4; D unclear. Germline CDR1 reads SEHNR; CDR2 reads FQNEAQ (reference sequence). V was trimmed by 6 bases and J by 0 bases, leaving 6 bases between them. The CDR3 spans 13 residues. For the CDR3, the DNA is TGTGCCAGCAGGGGCCAAGCCAAAAACATTCAGTACTTC. Encoded protein: CASRGQAKNIQYF.

This clonotype has ten or more counts. As an off-target read in a library built for alpha chains, this beta chain has a frequency of little significance. The V and J genes are TRBV12-3 or TRBV12-4 and TRBJ2-5, with 10 nucleotides matching TRBD2. The junction had 8 bases not matched to a gene; V was cut back by 6 bases and J by 4 bases. The CDR3 loop spans 15 amino acids. CDR3 residues: CASRGASGSSETQYF. In DNA, the CDR3 is TGTGCCAGCAGGGGGGCTAGCGGGAGTTCAGAGACCCAGTACTTC.

Ten or more counts support this clonotype. Because the library targeted alpha chains, this beta chain is an off-target read whose size means little. CDR3 residues: CASSLHRLANTDTQYF. For the CDR3, the DNA is TGTGCCAGCAGCTTACATCGACTAGCGAACACAGATACGCAGTATTTT. The rearrangement links TRBV7-2 to TRBJ2-3; 8 positions match TRBD2. The ends lost 2 bases at V and 2 bases at J; junction bases unmatched: 6. This CDR3 contains 16 residues. Germline V gives CDR1 SGHTA, CDR2 FQGNSA.

This clonotype has a count of ten or more. A library made for alpha chains picked up this beta chain off target, so its size means little. V usage is TRBV18 and J usage is TRBJ2-7, with a tentative D call TRBD1 (8 bases). V was pared by 4 bases and J by 5 bases, with 18 bases between. The CDR3 is 15 residues long. Germline V gene lookup returns CDR1 KGHSH and CDR2 LQKENI. As DNA, the CDR3 is TGTGCCAGCTCACACTCCCGGACAGGGAGGGACGAGCAGTACTTC. It codes for CASSHSRTGRDEQYF.

In this sample, this clonotype turned up many times. This beta chain came through as a stray read in a library set up for alpha chains, and its size says little. The V call is TRBV7-3, the J call TRBJ1-1; TRBD1 aligns across 8 bases. The CDR3 sequence is 13 residues long. Trimming removed 5 bases from V and 2 bases from J; junction bases left unmatched: 1. Germline values: CDR1 SGHTA, CDR2 FQGTGA. CDR3 loop: CASSQGANTEAFF. The CDR3 nucleotides are TGTGCCAGCAGCCAGGGGGCCAACACTGAAGCTTTCTTT.

The table lists this clonotype with a few counts. This beta chain is a stray read from a library made for alpha chains; its abundance is not meaningful. V usage is TRBV30 and J usage is TRBJ2-1; D gene uncertain. The CDR3 has 12 amino acids. V shed 3 bases and J shed 15 bases, with 18 bases lying between them. Germline values: CDR1 GTSNPN, CDR2 SVGIG (reference sequence). In nucleotides, the CDR3 is TGTGCCTGGAGCCCGGTGACGGTCAGACGGTTCTTC. Translating gives CAWSPVTVRRFF.

Concerning this clonotype: A library made for alpha chains picked up this beta chain off target, so its size means little. The rearrangement uses TRBV6-4 and TRBJ1-2; a weak D match, TRBD1 (6 bases). V lost 5 bases and J lost 4, with 14 bases in between. Per germline, CDR1 MRHNA and CDR2 SNTAGT. The CDR3 is 14 residues long. The CDR3 loop reads CASSPGTSGYGYTF. The CDR3 region has the DNA TGTGCCAGCAGTCCCGGGACAAGTGGCTATGGCTACACCTTC.

This clonotype was found a few times. Because this beta chain is a stray read in a library intended to capture alpha chains, its abundance should not be given much weight. V gene TRBV2 combines with J gene TRBJ2-1; the D gene is possibly TRBD1 (5 bases). V was pared by 5 bases and J by 0 bases, with 14 bases between. From germline, CDR1 is SNHLY and CDR2 FYNNEI. This CDR3 is built from 16 residues. The DNA of the CDR3 is TGTGCCAGCAGTCTTACGGACATTAGCTCCTACAATGAGCAGTTCTTC. This gives the protein CASSLTDISSYNEQFF.

This clonotype came up a few times. A library made for alpha chains picked up this beta chain off target, so its size means little. CDR3 sequence reads: CSAMPFLSGSGSNTQYF. Here the CDR3 DNA reads TGCAGTGCAATGCCGTTCCTTAGCGGGAGTGGTTCAAATACGCAGTATTTT. V and J are TRBV20-1 and TRBJ2-3; 9 nucleotides match TRBD2. Trimming took 6 bases from V and 7 from J; bases not matched to a gene: 20. The CDR3 totals 17 residues. Germline V gene sequence: CDR1 DFQATT, CDR2 SNEGSKA (reference sequence).